This note documents a single T cell receptor beta chain sequence. V was clipped by 3 bases and J by 5 bases, with 18 bases between them. Germline V gene data show CDR1 as SGDLS and CDR2 as YYNGEE. The CDR3 extends over 15 amino acids. The entry originates in a study of T cell responses to AZD1222 COVID-19 vaccine. TCRdb keeps only in-frame clones here, not all; method: immunoSEQ multiplex PCR. This sample has about 56,000 clones, with 75% to 90% found just once. The source of this sequence is an adult who received the AZD1222 COVID-19 vaccine. The sequences come from peripheral blood, collected 28 days after the second AZD1222 dose. The chain joins TRBV9 to TRBJ2-7, with D tentatively TRBD2 (5 bases). As DNA, the CDR3 is TGTGCCAGCAGCGGAGGGTCTTATCCTCCGGACGAGCAGTACTTC. This codes for CASSGGSYPPDEQYF.